The 9 T cell receptor beta chains presented below share a single source sample, sequenced in a study of neurological immune-mediated disorders. Time point reported: longitudinal time-point 2. Each CDR3 protein is one row after TCRdb ran MiXCR on the 5' RACE reads. The repertoire holds about 80,000 distinct CDR3 sequences, with 5% to 6% as singletons. Source material: PBMCs. These TCRs come from an older woman with multiple sclerosis.

This clonotype was recorded at least ten times. V and J are TRBV3-1 and TRBJ2-7; no firm D call. V lost 1 base and J 2 bases, leaving 9 bases between the germline ends. This CDR3 contains 14 residues. Germline lookup yields CDR1 LGHDT and CDR2 YNNKEL (reference sequence). CDR3: CASSQGYGAYEQYF. The CDR3 region has the DNA TGTGCCAGCAGCCAAGGTTATGGAGCCTACGAGCAGTACTTC.

This clonotype came up many times. This chain uses TRBV3-1 with TRBJ2-1; 8 nucleotides agree with TRBD2. The CDR3 length is 15 residues. Germline V gene sequence: CDR1 LGHDT, CDR2 YNNKEL (reference sequence). The V gene end was trimmed by 1 base and the J gene end by 7 bases; junction bases not matched to a gene: 6. The CDR3 bases are TGTGCCAGCAGCCAAGCCGGCCCTAGCGGGAATGAGCAGTTCTTC. This sequence encodes CASSQAGPSGNEQFF.

This clonotype was seen at least ten times. The rearrangement links TRBV7-2 to TRBJ2-6, with unresolved D. The V end was cut by 2 bases, the J end by 0 bases, with 11 bases between. The CDR3 is 17 residues long. Germline lookup yields CDR1 SGHTA and CDR2 FQGNSA. CDR3 sequence reads: CASSLNLAGSGANVLTF. CDR3 in DNA: TGTGCCAGCAGCTTAAACTTGGCTGGCTCTGGGGCCAACGTCCTGACTTTC.

This clonotype was seen many times. The V and J genes are TRBV6-5 and TRBJ2-6; D is unclear. This CDR3 region has 14 residues. From germline, CDR1 is MNHEY and CDR2 SVGAGI. V shed 4 bases and J shed 1 base, with 5 bases lying between them. The CDR3: CASSLRSGANVLTF. The CDR3, as DNA: TGTGCCAGCAGTTTAAGATCTGGGGCCAACGTCCTGACTTTC.

In this sample, this clonotype turned up many times. This chain joins TRBV20-1 and TRBJ1-6; a weak D match, TRBD1 (5 bases). Per germline, CDR1 DFQATT and CDR2 SNEGSKA (reference sequence). The CDR3 consists of 15 residues. V was shortened by 0 bases and J by 10 bases, with 16 bases between the two germline ends. Here the CDR3 reads CSARDQAGQGSPLHF. The CDR3 nucleotides read TGCAGTGCTAGAGATCAGGCAGGCCAGGGCTCACCCCTCCACTTT.

This clonotype was seen at least ten times. CDR3 nucleotides: TGTGCCAGCAGTCAAGGGACAGGGGGCAGGGTAGCTTTCTTT. Its protein is CASSQGTGGRVAFF. The chain couples TRBV12-3 or TRBV12-4 to TRBJ1-1, with 12 bases matching TRBD1. The ends lost 5 bases at V and 10 bases at J; junction bases unmatched: 8. The CDR3 consists of 14 residues.

There are many counts of this clonotype. The genes are TRBV20-1 and TRBJ1-3; no clear D gene. This CDR3 is 14 amino acids long. Trimming shortened V by 0 bases and J by 1 base, and 7 bases separated the two germline ends. Germline lookup yields CDR1 DFQATT and CDR2 SNEGSKA (reference sequence). As DNA, the CDR3 is TGCAGTGCTAGAGACTGGGATTCTGGAAACACCATATATTTT. Its protein product is CSARDWDSGNTIYF.

This clonotype was detected ten times or more. The rearrangement links TRBV7-6 to TRBJ2-7; TRBD2 matches at 8 bases. The CDR3 runs 16 residues. CDR1 SGHVS and CDR2 FNYEAQ come from the germline V gene. The V segment lost 0 bases and the J segment 2 bases; nucleotides outside the gene matches: 6. The CDR3 coding sequence is TGTGCCAGCAGCTTAGCGTCAGCGGGGGACACCTACGAGCAGTACTTC. This sequence encodes CASSLASAGDTYEQYF. Looking up the rest from reference TRBV7-6 and TRBJ2-7 gives the full variable domain: GAGVSQSPRYKVTKRGQDVALRCDPISGHVSLYWYRQALGQGPEFLTYFNYEAQQDKSGLPNDRFSAERPEGSISTLTIQRTEQRDSAMYRCASSLASAGDTYEQYFGPGTRLTVT.

This clonotype showed up many times. The genes are TRBV5-1 and TRBJ1-1; tentatively, D is TRBD1 (5 bases). V lost 0 bases to trimming and J lost 0 bases, with 15 bases between them. Germline CDR1 SGHRS, CDR2 YFSETQ. The CDR3 covers 17 residues. The CDR3 coding sequence is TGCGCCAGCAGCTTGGTGCCGCCGGGACGCCTGAACACTGAAGCTTTCTTT. Residues: CASSLVPPGRLNTEAFF.